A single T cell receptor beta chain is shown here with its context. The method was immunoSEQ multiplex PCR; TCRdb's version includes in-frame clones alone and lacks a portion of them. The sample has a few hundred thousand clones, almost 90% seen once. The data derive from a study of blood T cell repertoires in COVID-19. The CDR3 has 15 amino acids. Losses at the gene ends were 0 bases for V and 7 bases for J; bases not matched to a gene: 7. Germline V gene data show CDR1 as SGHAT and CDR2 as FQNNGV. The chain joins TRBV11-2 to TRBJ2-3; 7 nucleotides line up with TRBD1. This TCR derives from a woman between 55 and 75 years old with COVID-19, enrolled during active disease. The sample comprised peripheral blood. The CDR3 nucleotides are TGTGCCAGCAGCTTAGACCGACAGGGATTGCATACGCAGTATTTT. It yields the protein CASSLDRQGLHTQYF.